The 9 T cell receptor beta chains in this list originate from one sample, sequenced in a study of T cell changes during pregnancy in multiple sclerosis. Only in-frame clones appear in the TCRdb table, and some are missing; sequencing was by immunoSEQ multiplex PCR. The table has tens of thousands of clones, about 92% seen once; the top ten hold 1.1% to 1.5%. The material was peripheral blood, obtained in the second trimester of pregnancy. These receptors all stem from a female donor in good health, enrolled as a control in a pregnancy study.

This sequence joins TRBV7-3 and TRBJ2-1, with a weak D call TRBD1 (5 bases). This CDR3 contains 14 residues. Germline CDR1 is SGHTA and CDR2 is FQGTGA. V was cut by 2 bases and J by 0 bases, with 5 bases left in between. Written as DNA, the CDR3 is TGTGCCAGCAGCTTAGACAGCTCCTACAATGAGCAGTTCTTC. It yields the protein CASSLDSSYNEQFF. The whole variable domain, filled in from reference TRBV7-3 and TRBJ2-1, reads GAGVSQTPSNKVTEKGKYVELRCDPISGHTALYWYRQSLGQGPEFLIYFQGTGAADDSGLPNDRFFAVRPEGSVSTLKIQRTERGDSAVYLCASSLDSSYNEQFFGPGTRLTVL.

This clone occurred once. CDR3 residues: CASSEPGEPTEAFF. CDR3 in DNA: TGTGCCAGCAGTGAACCCGGGGAACCCACTGAAGCTTTCTTT. This chain joins TRBV6-1 and TRBJ1-1; D remains ambiguous. V was clipped by 2 bases and J by 4 bases, with 11 bases between them. Germline loops: CDR1 MNHNS, CDR2 SASEGT. The CDR3 has 14 amino acids.

This clone was recorded once. The chain joins TRBV30 to TRBJ2-1, with TRBD2 matching 10 bases. CDR1 and CDR2 (germline): GTSNPN, SVGIG (reference sequence). The CDR3 is 14 residues long. V gave up 0 bases and J gave up 8 bases; unmatched junction bases: 4. CDR3 region: CAWSVAGGSYEQFF. CDR3 in DNA: TGTGCCTGGAGTGTAGCGGGAGGGTCTTATGAGCAGTTCTTC.

The gene calls are TRBV27 and TRBJ2-7, with 7 bases fitting TRBD1. The CDR3 contains 16 residues. Germline values: CDR1 MNHEY, CDR2 SMNVEV (reference sequence). The J segment lost 8 bases and the V segment lost 3 bases, leaving 16 bases of the junction unmatched. Here the CDR3 DNA reads TGTGCCAGCAGTTTTGGTTTCGGGACAGCATCCGGGAAGCAGTACTTC. Translation gives CASSFGFGTASGKQYF.

This chain connects TRBV9 to TRBJ2-7, with TRBD2 matching 11 bases. Germline V gene sequence: CDR1 SGDLS, CDR2 YYNGEE. This CDR3 has 16 amino acids. V shed 4 bases, J shed 2 bases, and the junction held 8 bases outside the gene matches. CDR3 region: CASSPGIAGGAYEQYF. DNA for the CDR3: TGTGCCAGCAGCCCTGGTATAGCGGGAGGGGCCTACGAGCAGTACTTC.

CDR3 loop: CASSLGGGGEKLFF. The CDR3 DNA follows: TGTGCCAGCAGCCTAGGTGGGGGCGGAGAAAAACTGTTTTTT. The chain is built from TRBV5-4 and TRBJ1-4; a possible D gene is TRBD1 (6 bases). Trimming took 4 bases from V and 8 from J, leaving 15 bases between them. The CDR3 runs to 14 residues. Per germline, CDR1 SGHNT and CDR2 YYREEE (reference sequence).

The chain joins TRBV7-2 to TRBJ1-1, with TRBD1 as a possible D gene (6 bases). The ends were cut back, 3 bases at V and 2 bases at J, with 13 bases in the middle. Germline V gives CDR1 SGHTA, CDR2 FQGNSA. The CDR3 has 15 residues. The CDR3 spells CASSFRGPANTEAFF. In nucleotides, the CDR3 is TGTGCCAGCAGCTTCAGGGGTCCCGCTAACACTGAAGCTTTCTTT.

This clone was counted once. The gene calls are TRBV28 and TRBJ1-2; weak D call: TRBD1 (5 bases). The CDR3 has 15 amino acids. CDR1 MDHEN and CDR2 SYDVKM come from the germline V gene. Trimming removed 3 bases from V and 4 bases from J, with 15 bases in between. CDR3 amino acids: CASSFPLPDSYGYTF. The CDR3 region has the DNA TGTGCCAGCAGTTTTCCTCTTCCCGACAGCTATGGCTACACCTTC.

V is TRBV28 and J is TRBJ2-7; D is undetermined. Per germline, CDR1 MDHEN and CDR2 SYDVKM. The V end was cut by 2 bases, the J end by 2 bases, with 16 bases between. The CDR3 is 16 amino acids. The CDR3 DNA is TGTGCCAGCAGTTTACCCCCCCCCGGAGTAACCTACGAGCAGTACTTC. Translated: CASSLPPPGVTYEQYF.